A single T cell receptor (beta chain) is shown here with its context. Here immunoSEQ multiplex PCR was the method, and the copy in TCRdb shows in-frame clones only, minus some. The sample includes about 45,000 clones, around 86% seen only once; the top ten take about 4.7%. V lost 3 bases, J lost 7 bases, and 13 bases lay in between. The CDR3 contains 14 residues. Germline CDR1 reads MDHEN; CDR2 reads SYDVKM. This sample stems from a study of blood T cell repertoires in COVID-19. As for the study in general: Specimens from acute and convalescent COVID-19 originated in the United States, Italy and Spain. The analysed material was cDNA or gDNA that came from T cells, B-cell-depleted T cells, or PBMCs.

Material: peripheral blood. The TCR originated in a human donor in a cohort sampled during active COVID-19. The chain uses TRBV28 and TRBJ2-4, with D possibly matching TRBD2 (5 bases). In DNA, the CDR3 is TGTGCCAGCAGTTTCAGAGGGCTCGGGAACATTCAGTACTTC. Translation: CASSFRGLGNIQYF.